The present T cell receptor beta chain was sequenced within a study of PD-L1 blockade in urothelial cancer. This clone was seen once. Using immunoSEQ multiplex PCR, the repertoire was profiled, and TCRdb retains in-frame clones only, with some absent. This table has 30,000 to 45,000 clones, 80% to 95% appearing once. V shed 0 bases and J shed 7 bases, with 13 bases lying between them. From germline, CDR1 is MNHEY and CDR2 SMNVEV (reference sequence). There are 15 residues in the CDR3. Sequenced here: PBMCs, sampled around atezolizumab (anti-PD-L1) treatment. This rearrangement joins TRBV27 to TRBJ2-1; tentatively, D is TRBD1 (5 bases). This receptor was obtained from a man aged 65 to 79 with urothelial cancer. Here the CDR3 reads CASSLSSHYRNEQFF. CDR3 coding DNA: TGTGCCAGCAGTTTATCTAGCCATTACAGGAATGAGCAGTTCTTC.